The 2 T cell receptor beta chains in this list originate from one sample, sequenced in a study of T cells expressing NK-cell markers (dated by TCRdb to 2018 to 2021). Library prep was done by 5' RACE. The data were produced on an Illumina HiSeq 2000. After TCRdb reprocessed the reads, each CDR3 protein sequence was kept as one row, without DNA. The sample has over 350,000 distinct CDR3 sequences on record. The leading ten clones occupy roughly a tenth of the sample. The source material was blood T cells: a sorted CD56 or NKG2C T cell subset, CD4+ or CD8+ T cells, or bulk PBMC T cells (not recorded which). The receptors derive from a woman in her fifties or sixties in good health. Donor details come from another sample of the same person, matched by shared clones.

V usage is TRBV29-1 and J usage is TRBJ2-1; TCRdb designates TRBD1, a call that cannot be tested without DNA. The CDR3 spans 15 residues. Per germline, CDR1 SQVTM and CDR2 ANQGSEA. The CDR3 here is CSGTPGQGAQDEQFF.

The chain links TRBV4-1 to TRBJ2-3; TCRdb indicates TRBD1, and absent DNA this call remains unverified. The CDR3 contains 16 residues. Looked up from germline, CDR1 is MGHRA and CDR2 is YSYEKL. CDR3 loop: CASSQGRAEPTDTQYF.